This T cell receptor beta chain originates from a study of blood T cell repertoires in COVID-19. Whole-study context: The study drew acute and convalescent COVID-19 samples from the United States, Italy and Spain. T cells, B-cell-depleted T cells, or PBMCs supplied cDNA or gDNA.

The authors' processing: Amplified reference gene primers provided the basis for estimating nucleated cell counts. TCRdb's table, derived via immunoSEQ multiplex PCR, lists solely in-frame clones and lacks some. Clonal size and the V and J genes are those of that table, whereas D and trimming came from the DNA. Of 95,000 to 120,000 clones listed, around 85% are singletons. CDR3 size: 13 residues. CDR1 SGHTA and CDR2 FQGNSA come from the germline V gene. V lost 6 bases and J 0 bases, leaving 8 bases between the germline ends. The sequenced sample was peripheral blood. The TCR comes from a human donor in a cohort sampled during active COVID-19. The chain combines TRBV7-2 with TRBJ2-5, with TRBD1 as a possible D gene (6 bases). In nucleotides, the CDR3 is TGTGCCAGCAGGGACAGTAACCAAGAGACCCAGTACTTC. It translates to CASRDSNQETQYF.